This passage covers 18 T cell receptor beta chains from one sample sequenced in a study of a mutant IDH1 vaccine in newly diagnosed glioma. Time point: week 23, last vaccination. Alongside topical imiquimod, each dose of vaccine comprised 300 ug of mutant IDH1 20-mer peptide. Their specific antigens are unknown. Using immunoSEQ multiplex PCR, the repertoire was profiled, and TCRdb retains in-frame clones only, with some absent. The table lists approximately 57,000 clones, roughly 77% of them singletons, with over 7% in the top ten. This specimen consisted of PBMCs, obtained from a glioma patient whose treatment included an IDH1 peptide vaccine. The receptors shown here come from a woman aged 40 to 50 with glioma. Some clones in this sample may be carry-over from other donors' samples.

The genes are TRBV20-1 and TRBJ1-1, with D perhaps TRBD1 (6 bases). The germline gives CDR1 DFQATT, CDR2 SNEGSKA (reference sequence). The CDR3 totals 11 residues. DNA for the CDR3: TGCAGGGGGGGTCAGGGGACTGAAGCTTTCTTT. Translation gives CRGGQGTEAFF.

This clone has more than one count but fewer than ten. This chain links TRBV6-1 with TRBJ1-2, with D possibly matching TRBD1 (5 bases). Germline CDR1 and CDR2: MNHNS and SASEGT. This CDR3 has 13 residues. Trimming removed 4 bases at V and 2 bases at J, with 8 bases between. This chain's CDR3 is CASSATVNYGYTF. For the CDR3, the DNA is TGTGCCAGCAGTGCGACAGTCAACTATGGCTACACCTTC.

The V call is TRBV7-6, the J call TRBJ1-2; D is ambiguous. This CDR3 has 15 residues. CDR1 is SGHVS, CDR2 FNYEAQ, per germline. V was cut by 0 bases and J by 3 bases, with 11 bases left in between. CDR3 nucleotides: TGTGCCAGCAGCTTAGCTCCCAGCACCCACTATGGCTACACCTTC. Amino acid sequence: CASSLAPSTHYGYTF.

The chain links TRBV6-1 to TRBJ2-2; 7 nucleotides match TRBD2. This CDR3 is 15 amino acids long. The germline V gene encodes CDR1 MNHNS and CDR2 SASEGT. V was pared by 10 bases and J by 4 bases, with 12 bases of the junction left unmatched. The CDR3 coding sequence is TGTGCCACCCCCCTGGGGGGGTTGGCCACCGGGGAGCTGTTTTTT. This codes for CATPLGGLATGELFF.

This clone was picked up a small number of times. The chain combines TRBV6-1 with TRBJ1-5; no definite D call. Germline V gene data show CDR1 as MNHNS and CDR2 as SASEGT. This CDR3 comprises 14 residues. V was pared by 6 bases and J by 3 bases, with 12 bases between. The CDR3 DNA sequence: TGTGCCAGCAGGACTCTCGACGACAATCAGCCCCAGCATTTT. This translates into CASRTLDDNQPQHF.

This CDR3 is CASRKGVWETQYF. In nucleotides, the CDR3 is TGTGCCAGCAGGAAGGGGGTTTGGGAGACCCAGTACTTC. V is TRBV6-5 and J is TRBJ2-5, with TRBD1 as a possible D gene (6 bases). Trimming pared 6 bases from V and 5 bases from J, leaving 13 bases between. Germline assignment: CDR1 MNHEY and CDR2 SVGAGI. This CDR3 comprises 13 residues.

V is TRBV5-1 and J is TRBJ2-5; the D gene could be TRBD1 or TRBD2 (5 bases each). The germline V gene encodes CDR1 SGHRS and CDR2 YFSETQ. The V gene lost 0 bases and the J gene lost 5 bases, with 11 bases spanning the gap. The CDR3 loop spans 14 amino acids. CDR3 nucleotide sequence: TGCGCCAGCAGCTTGGGGACAACGGGGGAGACCCAGTACTTC. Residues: CASSLGTTGETQYF.

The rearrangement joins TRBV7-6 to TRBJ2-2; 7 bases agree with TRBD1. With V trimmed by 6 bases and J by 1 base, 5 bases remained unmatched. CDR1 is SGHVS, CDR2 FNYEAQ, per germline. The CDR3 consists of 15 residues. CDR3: CASSFGTVNTGELFF. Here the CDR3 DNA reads TGTGCCAGCAGTTTCGGGACAGTGAACACCGGGGAGCTGTTTTTT.

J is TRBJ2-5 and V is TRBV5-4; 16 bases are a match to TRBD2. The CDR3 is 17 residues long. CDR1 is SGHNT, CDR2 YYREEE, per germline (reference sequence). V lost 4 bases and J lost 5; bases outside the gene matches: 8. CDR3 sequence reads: CASSPGTSGGALETQYF. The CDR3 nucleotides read TGTGCCAGCAGCCCCGGGACTAGCGGGGGGGCCCTGGAGACCCAGTACTTC. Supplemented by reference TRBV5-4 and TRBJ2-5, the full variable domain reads ETGVTQSPTHLIKTRGQQVTLRCSSQSGHNTVSWYQQALGQGPQFIFQYYREEENGRGNFPPRFSGLQFPNYSSELNVNALELDDSALYLCASSPGTSGGALETQYFGPGTRLLVL.

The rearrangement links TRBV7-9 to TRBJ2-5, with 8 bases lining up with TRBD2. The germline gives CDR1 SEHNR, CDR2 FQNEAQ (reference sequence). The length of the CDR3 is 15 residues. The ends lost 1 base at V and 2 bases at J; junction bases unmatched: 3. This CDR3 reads CASSLGGTRQETQYF. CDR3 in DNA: TGTGCCAGCAGCTTAGGTGGGACTAGACAAGAGACCCAGTACTTC.

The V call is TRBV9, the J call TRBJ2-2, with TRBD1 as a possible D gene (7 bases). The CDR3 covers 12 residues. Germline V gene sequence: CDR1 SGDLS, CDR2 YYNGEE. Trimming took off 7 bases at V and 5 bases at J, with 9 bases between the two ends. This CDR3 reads CASQGGTGELFF. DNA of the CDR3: TGTGCCAGCCAGGGGGGAACCGGGGAGCTGTTTTTT.

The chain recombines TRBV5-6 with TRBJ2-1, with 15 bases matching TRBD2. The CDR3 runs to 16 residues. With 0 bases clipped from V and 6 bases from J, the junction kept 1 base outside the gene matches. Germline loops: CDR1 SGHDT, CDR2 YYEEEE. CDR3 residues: CASSLGTSGGANEQFF. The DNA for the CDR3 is TGTGCCAGCAGCTTGGGGACTAGCGGGGGGGCCAATGAGCAGTTCTTC.

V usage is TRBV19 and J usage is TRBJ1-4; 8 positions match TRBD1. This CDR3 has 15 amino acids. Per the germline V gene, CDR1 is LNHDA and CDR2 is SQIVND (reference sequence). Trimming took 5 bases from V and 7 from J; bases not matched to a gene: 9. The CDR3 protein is CASSRPGGAGEKLFF. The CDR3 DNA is TGTGCCAGTAGTCGACCAGGGGGCGCAGGTGAAAAACTGTTTTTT.

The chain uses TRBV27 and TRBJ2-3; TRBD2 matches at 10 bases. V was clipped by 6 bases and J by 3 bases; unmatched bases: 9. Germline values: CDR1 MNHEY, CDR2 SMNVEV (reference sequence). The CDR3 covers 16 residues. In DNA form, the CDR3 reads TGTGCCAGCAGCAAACTGGTAGCGGGGGGAACAGATACGCAGTATTTT. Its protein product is CASSKLVAGGTDTQYF.

The CDR3 here is CAWSPRGVGGYTF. The CDR3 DNA reads as TGTGCCTGGAGTCCCAGGGGGGTGGGAGGCTACACCTTC. The gene calls are TRBV30 and TRBJ1-2; 7 nucleotides line up with TRBD1. CDR1 and CDR2 from the germline V gene are GTSNPN and SVGIG (reference sequence). Germline trimming cut 2 bases from V and 8 bases from J; bases unmatched to any gene: 8. The CDR3 totals 13 residues.

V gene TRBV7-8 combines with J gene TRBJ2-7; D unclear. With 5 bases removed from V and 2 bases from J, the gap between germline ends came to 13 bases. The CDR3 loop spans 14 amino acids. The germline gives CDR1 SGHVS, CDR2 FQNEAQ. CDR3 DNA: TGTGCCAGCAGCCTCCAACCCCTTACCTACGAGCAGTACTTC. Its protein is CASSLQPLTYEQYF.

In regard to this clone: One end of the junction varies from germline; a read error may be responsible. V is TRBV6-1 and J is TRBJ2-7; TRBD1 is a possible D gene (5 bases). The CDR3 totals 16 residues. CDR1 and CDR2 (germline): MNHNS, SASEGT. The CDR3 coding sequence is TGTGCCAGCAGGGAAGTAAGTCCAGGGCGTACCTACGAGCAGTACTTC. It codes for CASREVSPGRTYEQYF.

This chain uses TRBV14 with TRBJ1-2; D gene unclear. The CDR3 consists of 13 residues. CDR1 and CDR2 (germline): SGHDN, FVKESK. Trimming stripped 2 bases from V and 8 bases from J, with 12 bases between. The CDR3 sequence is CASSQLLSIGYTF. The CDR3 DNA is TGTGCCAGCAGCCAACTTTTATCTATAGGCTACACCTTC.